What follows are 27 T cell receptor beta chains derived from one specimen sequenced in a study of cytomegalovirus exposure and HLA in healthy donors. Primers included in the PCR were 60 Vbeta and 13 Jbeta primers. Assay: immunoSEQ multiplex PCR; the TCRdb copy retains only in-frame clones and omits some. Here the sample spans around 220,000 clones, around three quarters being singletons. Sequences were obtained from PBMCs. These receptors were collected from a middle-aged man in good health and CMV-seronegative.

The J gene is TRBJ2-3, the V gene TRBV19, with TRBD2 identical over 9 bases. This CDR3 comprises 18 residues. Unmatched junction bases numbered 12, after V lost 3 bases and J lost 2 bases. Germline values: CDR1 LNHDA, CDR2 SQIVND (reference sequence). CDR3 sequence: CASSMGPMVAGVTDTQYF. In DNA, the CDR3 is TGTGCCAGTAGTATGGGCCCGATGGTAGCGGGGGTCACAGATACGCAGTATTTT.

J is TRBJ2-3 and V is TRBV4-1; 10 bases align to TRBD2. With V trimmed by 2 bases and J by 0 bases, 5 bases remained unmatched. Germline CDR1 is MGHRA and CDR2 is YSYEKL. The CDR3 runs to 17 residues. Here the CDR3 reads CASSQMGLATSTDTQYF. The CDR3 region has the DNA TGCGCCAGCAGCCAAATGGGACTAGCGACTAGCACAGATACGCAGTATTTT.

The chain is built from TRBV9 and TRBJ1-5; 9 bases fit TRBD1. CDR1 SGDLS and CDR2 YYNGEE come from the germline V gene. J lost 3 bases, V lost 3 bases, and 7 bases had no gene match. CDR3 length: 16 amino acids. This CDR3 is CASSASGTGFNQPQHF. CDR3 in DNA: TGTGCCAGCAGCGCCTCCGGGACAGGGTTCAATCAGCCCCAGCATTTT.

The chain links TRBV6-1 to TRBJ2-7; D call uncertain. This CDR3 is 14 amino acids long. Germline CDR1 MNHNS, CDR2 SASEGT. Trimming removed 1 base from V and 0 bases from J, with 7 bases in between. CDR3 sequence (DNA): TGTGCCAGCAGTGAAGGATACAGCTCCTACGAGCAGTACTTC. This translates into CASSEGYSSYEQYF.

The V and J genes are TRBV10-3 and TRBJ2-1; weak D call: TRBD1 (5 bases). With 0 bases removed from V and 1 base from J, the gap between germline ends came to 7 bases. Germline CDR1 is ENHRY and CDR2 is SYGVKD. The CDR3 covers 15 residues. In DNA, the CDR3 is TGTGCCATCAGTGAGTCTAGGGGATCCTACAATGAGCAGTTCTTC. This encodes CAISESRGSYNEQFF.

V usage is TRBV12-5 and J usage is TRBJ2-6, with D unresolved. CDR3 size: 18 residues. V lost 4 bases, J lost 0 bases, and 16 bases lay in between. From germline, CDR1 is LGHNT and CDR2 FRNRAP. Here the CDR3 DNA reads TGTGCTAGTGGTTCCGGAGCGAAACCTTCCTCTGGGGCCAACGTCCTGACTTTC. This sequence encodes CASGSGAKPSSGANVLTF.

The rearrangement links TRBV6-1 to TRBJ1-5, with 8 positions matching TRBD1. V dropped 4 bases and J dropped 9; count of bases not matched to a gene: 8. CDR3 size: 14 residues. Germline V gene data show CDR1 as MNHNS and CDR2 as SASEGT. CDR3 nucleotides: TGTGCCAGCAGTGGCCAGGGGGCCCTAGGGCCCCAGCATTTT. It yields the protein CASSGQGALGPQHF.

The chain links TRBV28 to TRBJ1-6; D perhaps matches TRBD1 (5 bases). Per germline, CDR1 MDHEN and CDR2 SYDVKM. The CDR3 has 17 residues. Trimming shortened V by 4 bases and J by 8 bases, and 21 bases separated the two germline ends. Written as DNA, the CDR3 is TGTGCCAGCAGTTCCCATAGACCGACCTGGGGGGATTCACCCCTCCACTTT. Its translation is CASSSHRPTWGDSPLHF.

This chain links TRBV19 with TRBJ2-7, with 7 bases aligning to TRBD1. V was pared by 5 bases and J by 0 bases, with 7 bases of the junction left unmatched. The germline CDR1 and CDR2 sequences are LNHDA and SQIVND (reference sequence). The CDR3 is made up of 15 amino acids. CDR3 coding DNA: TGTGCCAGTAGTTCTCAACGACAGGGCTCCTACGAGCAGTACTTC. Translating it yields CASSSQRQGSYEQYF.

This clone was detected only once. V and J are TRBV7-6 and TRBJ1-6; D ambiguous. The V gene's germline CDR1 is SGHVS and CDR2 FNYEAQ. The ends were cut back, 5 bases at V and 12 bases at J, with 20 bases in the middle. CDR3 length: 15 residues. The DNA for the CDR3 is TGTGCCAGCAGCCCCGGACGGAGGGCACCTATACCCCTCCACTTT. This codes for CASSPGRRAPIPLHF.

The V call is TRBV27, the J call TRBJ2-7; D perhaps matches TRBD1 (6 bases). The CDR3 totals 15 residues. V was trimmed by 3 bases and J by 3 bases, leaving 15 bases between them. Germline values: CDR1 MNHEY, CDR2 SMNVEV (reference sequence). CDR3 in DNA: TGTGCCAGCAGTTTCACCGACAGGACCTTCTACGAGCAGTACTTC. Translation: CASSFTDRTFYEQYF.

The chain employs TRBV6-5 and TRBJ2-7; 8 nucleotides match TRBD1. CDR1 and CDR2 from the germline V gene are MNHEY and SVGAGI. The length of the CDR3 is 15 residues. With V trimmed by 5 bases and J by 2 bases, 8 bases remained unmatched. The CDR3 DNA reads TGTGCCAGCAGTCCCACCGGGACAGGAACCTACGAGCAGTACTTC. Its protein is CASSPTGTGTYEQYF.

This chain's CDR3 is CASSVGGGVSVDYGYTF. The CDR3 nucleotides read TGTGCCAGCAGCGTAGGGGGAGGGGTCTCAGTAGACTATGGCTACACCTTC. This chain uses TRBV9 with TRBJ1-2; maybe TRBD1 (5 bases). CDR1 and CDR2 (germline): SGDLS, YYNGEE. The CDR3 covers 17 residues. V was cut by 0 bases and J by 3 bases, with 18 bases left in between.

V gene TRBV10-2 combines with J gene TRBJ2-7; 10 bases align to TRBD2. Unmatched junction bases numbered 14, after V lost 11 bases and J lost 7 bases. Germline values: CDR1 WSHSY, CDR2 SAAADI. This CDR3 has 14 residues. The CDR3 DNA is TGCGCCGCAAGAAAGGAGCGGGAGGGTGGTGAGCAGTACTTC. Translating gives CAARKEREGGEQYF.

The chain uses TRBV7-2 and TRBJ1-4; TRBD1 matches 9 bases. This CDR3 is built from 16 residues. In germline, CDR1 is SGHTA, CDR2 FQGNSA. V was pared by 5 bases and J by 7 bases, with 11 bases of the junction left unmatched. The CDR3 spells CASSRFPGQGLEKLFF. The CDR3 nucleotides read TGTGCCAGCAGCCGCTTCCCCGGACAGGGGCTTGAAAAACTGTTTTTT. Supplemented by reference TRBV7-2 and TRBJ1-4, the full variable domain reads GAGVSQSPSNKVTEKGKDVELRCDPISGHTALYWYRQSLGQGLEFLIYFQGNSAPDKSGLPSDRFSAERTGGSVSTLTIQRTQQEDSAVYLCASSRFPGQGLEKLFFGSGTQLSVL.

This clone appeared once. The J gene is TRBJ1-1, the V gene TRBV27, with a weak D call TRBD1 (5 bases). This CDR3 is 15 amino acids long. Germline V gives CDR1 MNHEY, CDR2 SMNVEV (reference sequence). The germline V and J ends were trimmed by 8 bases and 4 bases, with 20 bases remaining between them. CDR3 sequence: CASFGQGIWGTEAFF. In nucleotides, the CDR3 is TGTGCCAGCTTTGGCCAGGGAATATGGGGCACTGAAGCTTTCTTT.

This clone has more than one count but fewer than ten. The rearrangement joins TRBV4-2 to TRBJ2-7, with TRBD2 as a possible D gene (6 bases). From germline, CDR1 is LGHNA and CDR2 YNFKEQ. This CDR3 contains 16 residues. The V end was cut by 5 bases, the J end by 7 bases, with 24 bases between. CDR3 coding DNA: TGTGCCAGCAGCGCCCACTGGGGGGTAGGGATCGAGGAGCAGTACTTC. Its translation is CASSAHWGVGIEEQYF.

The chain couples TRBV28 to TRBJ1-2; the D gene is possibly TRBD1 (6 bases). The CDR3 contains 15 residues. Trimming cost V 3 bases and J 6 bases, with 17 bases left between them. Looked up from germline, CDR1 is MDHEN and CDR2 is SYDVKM. The CDR3 is CASSFSLTGSHGYTF. Here the CDR3 DNA reads TGTGCCAGCAGTTTTTCCCTTACAGGGTCTCATGGCTACACCTTC.

In regard to this clone: One end of the junction does not line up with germline, which may come from a read error. This rearrangement joins TRBV7-9 to TRBJ2-5; D gene ambiguous. The CDR3 length is 12 residues. Germline values: CDR1 SEHNR, CDR2 FQNEAQ (reference sequence). The CDR3 is CSSSPPSETQYF. The CDR3 DNA is TGTTCCAGCAGCCCGCCTAGTGAGACCCAGTACTTC. The full variable domain, with the rest looked up from reference TRBV7-9 and TRBJ2-5, is DTGVSQNPRHKITKRGQNVTFRCDPISEHNRLYWYRQTLGQGPEFLTYFQNEAQLEKSRLLSDRFSAERPKGSFSTLEIQRTEQGDSAMYLCSSSPPSETQYFGPGTRLLVL.

This CDR3 reads CASSLKILHEQYF. In DNA form, the CDR3 reads TGCGCCAGCAGCCTCAAGATCCTCCACGAGCAGTACTTC. V is TRBV4-1 and J is TRBJ2-5, with D unclear. The tail of the sequence fits TRBJ2-7 better, so the J call may be wrong. CDR1 and CDR2 (germline): MGHRA, YSYEKL. This CDR3 region has 13 residues.

This clone has just a few counts. The J gene is TRBJ1-1, the V gene TRBV5-6; D not certain. V was cut by 0 bases and J by 8 bases, with 8 bases left in between. CDR1 and CDR2 (germline): SGHDT, YYEEEE. CDR3 length equals 12 residues. The chain's CDR3 is CASSLAPGEAFF. The CDR3 nucleotides are TGTGCCAGCAGCTTGGCCCCCGGGGAAGCTTTCTTT.

The J gene is TRBJ2-3, the V gene TRBV11-1; D is possibly TRBD1 (6 bases). The germline CDR1 and CDR2 sequences are SGHAT and FQDESV (reference sequence). V lost 0 bases and J lost 0, with 13 bases in between. The CDR3 runs to 17 residues. CDR3 sequence: CASSLASSGVSTDTQYF. The CDR3 DNA is TGTGCCAGCAGCTTAGCGTCTTCAGGGGTTAGCACAGATACGCAGTATTTT.

This clone has only one observation. The chain joins TRBV7-2 to TRBJ2-5, with no clear D. Germline lookup yields CDR1 SGHTA and CDR2 FQGNSA. V lost 8 bases, J lost 0 bases, and 7 bases lay in between. The CDR3 contains 12 residues. The CDR3: CASSLYQETQYF. Written as DNA, the CDR3 is TGTGCCAGCTCCCTGTACCAAGAGACCCAGTACTTC.

V and J are TRBV5-6 and TRBJ1-2; tentatively, D is TRBD1 (5 bases). This CDR3 spans 16 amino acids. The germline CDR1 and CDR2 sequences are SGHDT and YYEEEE. V was clipped by 0 bases and J by 4 bases, with 16 bases between them. The CDR3 DNA is TGTGCCAGCAGCTTGGCCCAGGCAGGGTGGGGCTATGGCTACACCTTC. Encoded protein: CASSLAQAGWGYGYTF.

The chain combines TRBV27 with TRBJ1-2, with a weak D call TRBD1 (5 bases). The CDR3 runs 14 residues. Between the trimmed V and J ends, which lost 5 bases and 7 bases, there was a span of 17 bases. CDR1 is MNHEY, CDR2 SMNVEV, per germline (reference sequence). The CDR3 reads CASSPHDSYGGYTF. CDR3 nucleotides: TGTGCCAGCAGTCCTCACGACAGCTATGGTGGCTACACCTTC.

This chain connects TRBV7-2 to TRBJ1-4; tentative D call: TRBD1 (5 bases). Germline V lookup: CDR1 SGHTA, CDR2 FQGNSA. CDR3 length: 15 amino acids. V lost 2 bases and J 8 bases, leaving 15 bases between the germline ends. DNA for the CDR3: TGTGCCAGCAGCTTAAACCAGGGTGTGAAGGAAAAACTGTTTTTT. Its translation is CASSLNQGVKEKLFF.

The V and J genes are TRBV28 and TRBJ1-5, with unresolved D. The CDR3 consists of 17 residues. The V gene lost 4 bases and the J gene lost 0 bases, with 16 bases spanning the gap. Looked up from germline, CDR1 is MDHEN and CDR2 is SYDVKM. The CDR3 here is CASSYWALRYSNQPQHF. In DNA, the CDR3 is TGTGCCAGCAGTTACTGGGCCTTGCGATATAGCAATCAGCCCCAGCATTTT. Full variable domain (rest looked up from reference TRBV28 and TRBJ1-5): DVKVTQSSRYLVKRTGEKVFLECVQDMDHENMFWYRQDPGLGLRLIYFSYDVKMKEKGDIPEGYSVSREKKERFSLILESASTNQTSMYLCASSYWALRYSNQPQHFGDGTRLSIL.